The clone carrying this TCR beta chain occurred once. As handled by the study authors: Estimated nucleated cell counts came from reference gene primer amplification. Generated by immunoSEQ multiplex PCR, the TCRdb table keeps only in-frame clones and is missing some. From that table come the V and J calls and clone size; the DNA was used to work out D and trimming. The sample lists under 250,000 clones; 75% to 85% were seen once. The data are from a study of blood T cell repertoires in COVID-19. Study-wide background: Material from acute and convalescent COVID-19 was sourced from the United States, Italy and Spain. T cells, B-cell-depleted T cells, or PBMCs provided the cDNA or gDNA that served as material.

There are 15 residues in the CDR3. Trimming cost V 5 bases and J 4 bases; bases outside gene matches: 8. The V gene's germline CDR1 is MNHEY and CDR2 SVGEGT. The receptor was isolated from a middle-aged man with active or convalescent COVID-19. The chain carries TRBV6-2 or TRBV6-3 and TRBJ1-1, with 9 bases matching TRBD1. Sequencing used peripheral blood. The CDR3 here is CASSRPGQGSTEAFF. In DNA, the CDR3 is TGTGCCAGCAGTAGACCGGGACAGGGAAGCACTGAAGCTTTCTTT.